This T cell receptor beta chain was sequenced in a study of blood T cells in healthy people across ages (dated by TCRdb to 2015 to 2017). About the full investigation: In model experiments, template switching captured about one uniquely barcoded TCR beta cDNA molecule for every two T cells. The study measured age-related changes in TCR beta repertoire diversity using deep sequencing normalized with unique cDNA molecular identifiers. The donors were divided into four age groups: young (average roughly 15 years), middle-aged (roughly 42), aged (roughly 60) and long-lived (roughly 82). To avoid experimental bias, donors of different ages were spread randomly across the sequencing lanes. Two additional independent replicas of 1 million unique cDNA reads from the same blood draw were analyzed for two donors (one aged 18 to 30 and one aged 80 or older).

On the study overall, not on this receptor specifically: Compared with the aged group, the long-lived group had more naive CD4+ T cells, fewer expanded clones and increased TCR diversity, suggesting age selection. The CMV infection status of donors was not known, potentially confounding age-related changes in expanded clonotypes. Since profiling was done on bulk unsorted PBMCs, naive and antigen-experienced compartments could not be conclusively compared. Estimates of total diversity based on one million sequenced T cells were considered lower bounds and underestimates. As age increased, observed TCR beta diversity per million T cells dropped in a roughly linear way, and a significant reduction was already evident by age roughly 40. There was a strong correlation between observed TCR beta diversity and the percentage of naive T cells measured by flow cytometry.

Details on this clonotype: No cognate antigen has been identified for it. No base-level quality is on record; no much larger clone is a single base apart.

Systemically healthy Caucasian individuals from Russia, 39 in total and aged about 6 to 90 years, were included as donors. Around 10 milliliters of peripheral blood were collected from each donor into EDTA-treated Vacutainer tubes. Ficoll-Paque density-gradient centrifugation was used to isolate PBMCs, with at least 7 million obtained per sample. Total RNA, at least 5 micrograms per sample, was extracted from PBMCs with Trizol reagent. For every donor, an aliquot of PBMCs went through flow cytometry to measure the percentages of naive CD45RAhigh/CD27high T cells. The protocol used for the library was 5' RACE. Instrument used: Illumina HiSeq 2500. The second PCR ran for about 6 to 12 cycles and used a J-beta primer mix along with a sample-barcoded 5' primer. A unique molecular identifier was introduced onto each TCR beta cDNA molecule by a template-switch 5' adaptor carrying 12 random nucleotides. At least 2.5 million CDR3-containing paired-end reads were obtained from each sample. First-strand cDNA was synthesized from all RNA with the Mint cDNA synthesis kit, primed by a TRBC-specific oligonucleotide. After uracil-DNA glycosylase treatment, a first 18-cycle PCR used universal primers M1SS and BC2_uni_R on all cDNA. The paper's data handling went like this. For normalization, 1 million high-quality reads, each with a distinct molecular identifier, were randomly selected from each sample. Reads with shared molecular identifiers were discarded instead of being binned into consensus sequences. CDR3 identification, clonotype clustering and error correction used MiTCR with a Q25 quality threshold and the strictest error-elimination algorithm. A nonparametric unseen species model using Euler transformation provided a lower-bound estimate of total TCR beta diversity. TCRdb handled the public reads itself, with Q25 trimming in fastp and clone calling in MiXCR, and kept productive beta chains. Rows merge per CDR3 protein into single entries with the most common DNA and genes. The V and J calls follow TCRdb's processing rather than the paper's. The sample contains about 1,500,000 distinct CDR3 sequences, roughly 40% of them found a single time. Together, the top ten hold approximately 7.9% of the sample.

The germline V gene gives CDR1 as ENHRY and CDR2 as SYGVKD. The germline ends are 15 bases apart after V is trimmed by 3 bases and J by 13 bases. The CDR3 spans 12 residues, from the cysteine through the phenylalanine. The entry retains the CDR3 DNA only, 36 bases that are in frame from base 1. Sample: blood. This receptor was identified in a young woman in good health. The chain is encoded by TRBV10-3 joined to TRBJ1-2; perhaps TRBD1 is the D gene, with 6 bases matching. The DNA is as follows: TGTGCCATCAGTGATGGTCGGGACACTAGCACCTTC. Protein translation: CAISDGRDTSTF.